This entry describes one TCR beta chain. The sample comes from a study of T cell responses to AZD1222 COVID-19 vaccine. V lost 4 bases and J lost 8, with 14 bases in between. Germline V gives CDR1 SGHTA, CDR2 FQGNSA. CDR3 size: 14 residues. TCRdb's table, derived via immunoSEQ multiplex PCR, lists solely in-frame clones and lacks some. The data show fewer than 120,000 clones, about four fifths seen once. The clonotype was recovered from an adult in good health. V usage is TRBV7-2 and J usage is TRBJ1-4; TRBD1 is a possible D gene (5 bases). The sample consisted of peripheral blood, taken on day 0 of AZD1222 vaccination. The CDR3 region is CASSWDGQWEKLFF. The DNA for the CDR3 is TGTGCCAGCAGCTGGGACGGCCAGTGGGAAAAACTGTTTTTT.